This TCR beta chain was recovered during a study of control samples from healthy donors and cancer patients. The CDR3 has 14 residues. Germline V lookup: CDR1 SGHTA, CDR2 FQGTGA. With 5 bases removed from V and 1 base from J, the gap between germline ends came to 9 bases. TCRdb's copy holds only in-frame clones and misses some; the assay was immunoSEQ multiplex PCR. Of just over 150,000 clones detected, roughly 90% appear once; the ten largest clones hold about 11%. This TCR came from a man under 40 in good health. V usage is TRBV7-3 and J usage is TRBJ2-4; TRBD2 might be the D (5 bases). Input material: blood. The CDR3 reads CASSLGGAKNIQYF. The CDR3 DNA sequence: TGTGCCAGCAGCCTGGGCGGGGCCAAAAACATTCAGTACTTC. Combining the CDR3 with reference TRBV7-3 and TRBJ2-4 gives the whole variable domain GAGVSQTPSNKVTEKGKYVELRCDPISGHTALYWYRQSLGQGPEFLIYFQGTGAADDSGLPNDRFFAVRPEGSVSTLKIQRTERGDSAVYLCASSLGGAKNIQYFGAGTRLSVL.